These 24 T cell receptor beta chains were all obtained from the same sample, sequenced in a study of cytomegalovirus exposure and HLA in healthy donors (dated by TCRdb to about 2017). The library came from the immunoSEQ multiplex PCR assay. The clones in this table, taken by TCRdb from immuneACCESS, are in-frame only. Not every clone is retained; where verified, under half of the shortfall comes from an unresolved V gene, and the cause of the rest is unknown. The sample table holds 150,000 to 200,000 clones, of which almost 85% were seen once. About a tenth of the sample rests with the top ten. The sequencing sample was made of PBMCs. The receptor source for this set is a man aged 25-45 years in good health and CMV-seropositive.

The chain couples TRBV28 to TRBJ1-1; 7 bases map to TRBD1. CDR3 length: 14 amino acids. Germline values: CDR1 MDHEN, CDR2 SYDVKM. V shed 11 bases and J 5 bases; nucleotides not matched to a gene: 14. This chain's CDR3 is CAGSSRGSWTEAFF. The CDR3, as DNA: TGTGCCGGATCCTCCAGGGGGAGTTGGACTGAAGCTTTCTTT.

CDR3 residues: CASSLRPGGPNIQYF. In DNA, the CDR3 is TGCGCCAGCAGCTTGAGGCCAGGGGGCCCAAACATTCAGTACTTC. The chain has TRBV5-1 and TRBJ2-4, with TRBD1 identical over 8 bases. This CDR3 spans 15 amino acids. V was pared by 1 base and J by 6 bases, with 6 bases of the junction left unmatched. The germline V gene encodes CDR1 SGHRS and CDR2 YFSETQ.

The J gene is TRBJ2-1, the V gene TRBV7-2, with a possible D match to TRBD2 (6 bases). Germline V gene sequence: CDR1 SGHTA, CDR2 FQGNSA. V shed 6 bases and J shed 7 bases, with 16 bases lying between them. This CDR3 is 14 amino acids long. The CDR3 region is CASSPVSGRNEQFF. The CDR3 DNA follows: TGTGCCAGCAGTCCAGTTTCAGGGAGGAATGAGCAGTTCTTC. The full variable domain, in which reference TRBV7-2 and TRBJ2-1 provide the parts outside the CDR3, is GAGVSQSPSNKVTEKGKDVELRCDPISGHTALYWYRQSLGQGLEFLIYFQGNSAPDKSGLPSDRFSAERTGGSVSTLTIQRTQQEDSAVYLCASSPVSGRNEQFFGPGTRLTVL.

The chain couples TRBV28 to TRBJ2-7; the match to TRBD1 covers 8 bases. CDR1 MDHEN and CDR2 SYDVKM come from the germline V gene. After removal of 3 bases from V and 3 bases from J, the junction contained 7 bases not matched to a gene. CDR3 length equals 15 residues. The DNA of the CDR3 is TGTGCCAGCAGTTTGACCGGGACAGGAATCTACGAGCAGTACTTC. It specifies CASSLTGTGIYEQYF.

The rearrangement links TRBV6-4 to TRBJ1-2; weak D call: TRBD1 (6 bases). Looked up from germline, CDR1 is MRHNA and CDR2 is SNTAGT. The CDR3 consists of 17 residues. Trimming removed 2 bases from V and 7 bases from J, with 23 bases in between. The DNA for the CDR3 is TGTGCCAGCAGTGACAACTTACCCCGAGGGACAAGTAGTGGCTACACCTTC. This translates into CASSDNLPRGTSSGYTF.

This chain links TRBV11-1 with TRBJ2-1; TRBD2 agrees at 12 bases. The CDR3 extends over 16 amino acids. Trimming took 4 bases from V and 4 from J; bases not matched to a gene: 5. Per germline, CDR1 SGHAT and CDR2 FQDESV (reference sequence). The CDR3 protein is CASSSSGRARYNEQFF. CDR3 coding DNA: TGTGCCAGCAGCTCTAGCGGGAGGGCCAGGTACAATGAGCAGTTCTTC.

In its sample, this clone was seen a few times. The chain is built from TRBV28 and TRBJ2-7; TRBD1 aligns across 7 bases. J lost 6 bases, V lost 10 bases, and 18 bases had no gene match. CDR3 length equals 15 residues. Germline V lookup: CDR1 MDHEN, CDR2 SYDVKM. The CDR3 loop is CAIQNLGGAGREQYF. CDR3 in DNA: TGTGCCATCCAGAACTTAGGGGGCGCCGGACGCGAGCAGTACTTC.

The chain combines TRBV12-5 with TRBJ2-1; 12 bases fit TRBD2. Germline-derived CDR1 and CDR2 are LGHNT and FRNRAP. There are 14 residues in the CDR3. J was trimmed by 9 bases and V by 5 bases; bases with no gene match: 5. The CDR3 DNA is TGTGCTAGTGGTCTAGCGGGAGGGTTAGGTGAGCAGTTCTTC. Translation: CASGLAGGLGEQFF.

CDR3 sequence (DNA): TGTGCCAGCTCACCCGGACTACCCCGGGACCTGTTCTTC. It yields the protein CASSPGLPRDLFF. This sequence joins TRBV18 and TRBJ2-1, with D perhaps TRBD2 (6 bases). Looked up from germline, CDR1 is KGHSH and CDR2 is LQKENI. V dropped 3 bases and J dropped 15 bases, with 18 bases sitting between them. The CDR3 sequence is 13 residues long.

The CDR3 protein is CAWSLRGTEYNEQFF. As DNA, the CDR3 is TGTGCCTGGAGTTTAAGGGGGACAGAATACAATGAGCAGTTCTTC. V usage is TRBV30 and J usage is TRBJ2-1; 7 nucleotides line up with TRBD1. V gave up 2 bases and J gave up 4 bases; unmatched junction bases: 8. The CDR3 extends over 15 amino acids. Germline V gene sequence: CDR1 GTSNPN, CDR2 SVGIG (reference sequence).

This chain joins TRBV6-4 and TRBJ2-7, with D perhaps TRBD1 (6 bases). V lost 6 bases to trimming and J lost 0 bases, with 12 bases between them. The CDR3 has 14 amino acids. Germline CDR1 is MRHNA and CDR2 is SNTAGT. The CDR3 DNA sequence: TGTGCCAGCAGCCCACAGGGTCCCTCCTACGAGCAGTACTTC. It specifies CASSPQGPSYEQYF.

This rearrangement joins TRBV6-5 to TRBJ1-2, with 9 nucleotides matching TRBD1. Germline V CDR1 and CDR2: MNHEY, SVGAGI. V shed 0 bases, J shed 8 bases, and the junction held 7 bases outside the gene matches. The CDR3 totals 15 residues. The CDR3 DNA is TGTGCCAGCAGTTACTCGAGACAGGGGGAATTCGGCTACACCTTC. Its protein is CASSYSRQGEFGYTF.

The chain couples TRBV7-9 to TRBJ2-7, with 10 nucleotides matching TRBD2. From germline, CDR1 is SEHNR and CDR2 FQNEAQ (reference sequence). Trimming removed 10 bases from V and 5 bases from J; junction bases left unmatched: 11. This CDR3 region has 14 residues. The CDR3 DNA reads as TGTGCCACCAGTCCCGTAGCGGGAGGCCACGAGCAGTACTTC. Translating gives CATSPVAGGHEQYF.

The sample holds one count of this clone. The junction differs from germline at one of its ends, possibly a read error. At the DNA level, this CDR3 is encoded by other sequences in the same sample as well. This chain uses TRBV28 with TRBJ1-2; possibly TRBD1 for D (6 bases). Germline lookup yields CDR1 MDHEN and CDR2 SYDVKM. The CDR3 has 13 residues. CDR3 bases: TGTGCCAGCAGTATAGGGGGTACTTATGGCTACACCTTT. Translating it yields CASSIGGTYGYTF.

Notes on this clone: The DNA is left out, because the CDR3 cannot be placed on it with certainty; the CDR3 is given as TCRdb lists it. This rearrangement joins TRBV6-6 to TRBJ2-1; the table names TRBD2, a call not compared with the DNA. From germline, CDR1 is MNHNY and CDR2 SVGAGI (reference sequence). The CDR3 has 16 amino acids, counting both end residues. The CDR3 reads CASSSSEDLSGNEQFF.

The V and J genes are TRBV7-9 and TRBJ2-7, with unresolved D. Trimming cost V 1 base and J 6 bases, with 13 bases left between them. This CDR3 comprises 14 residues. Looked up from germline, CDR1 is SEHNR and CDR2 is FQNEAQ (reference sequence). This CDR3 reads CASSLVGWQSEQYF. Here the CDR3 DNA reads TGTGCCAGCAGCTTAGTTGGCTGGCAGTCCGAGCAGTACTTC.

This chain joins TRBV19 and TRBJ2-1; 9 nucleotides align to TRBD2. The CDR3 is 16 residues long. Germline V gives CDR1 LNHDA, CDR2 SQIVND (reference sequence). V gave up 1 base and J gave up 2 bases; unmatched junction bases: 3. The CDR3 bases are TGTGCCAGTAGTATAGGGACTAGCGTAGCCTACAATGAGCAGTTCTTC. It yields the protein CASSIGTSVAYNEQFF.

This sequence joins TRBV7-9 and TRBJ2-7, with 8 bases lining up with TRBD1. This CDR3 has 14 amino acids. Trimming took 5 bases from V and 4 from J; bases not matched to a gene: 7. Per germline, CDR1 SEHNR and CDR2 FQNEAQ (reference sequence). The CDR3 loop reads CASSLTGGRYEQYF. DNA of the CDR3: TGTGCCAGCAGCCTTACAGGGGGGAGGTACGAGCAGTACTTC. Full variable domain (outside the CDR3, taken from reference TRBV7-9 and TRBJ2-7): DTGVSQNPRHKITKRGQNVTFRCDPISEHNRLYWYRQTLGQGPEFLTYFQNEAQLEKSRLLSDRFSAERPKGSFSTLEIQRTEQGDSAMYLCASSLTGGRYEQYFGPGTRLTVT.

This clone was counted once. This chain connects TRBV7-3 to TRBJ2-1; a possible D gene is TRBD1 (5 bases). In germline, CDR1 is SGHTA, CDR2 FQGTGA. This CDR3 comprises 15 residues. Trimming cost V 2 bases and J 5 bases, with 13 bases left between them. This CDR3 is CASSLGQGLDNEQFF. DNA for the CDR3: TGTGCCAGCAGCTTAGGGCAGGGTCTGGACAATGAGCAGTTCTTC.

A remark on this clone: At one boundary the junction diverges from the germline segment, which might be a read error. V usage is TRBV5-4 and J usage is TRBJ1-5; possible D gene TRBD1, 5 bases. CDR1 and CDR2 from the germline V gene are SGHNT and YYREEE (reference sequence). The CDR3 is 16 residues long. CDR3 sequence: CASSAEQGLVHQPQHF. The CDR3 DNA reads TGCGCCAGCAGCGCCGAGCAGGGTCTAGTTCATCAGCCCCAGCATTTT.

This chain joins TRBV19 and TRBJ2-5, with TRBD1 identical over 9 bases. CDR1 is LNHDA and CDR2 is SQIVND in the germline V gene (reference sequence). The CDR3 has 14 amino acids. With V trimmed by 4 bases and J by 5 bases, 5 bases remained unmatched. In DNA form, the CDR3 reads TGTGCCAGTAGTACCACCGGGACAGGGGAGACCCAGTACTTC. Translated, it gives CASSTTGTGETQYF.

This rearrangement joins TRBV7-2 to TRBJ2-6; TRBD2 agrees at 12 bases. CDR3 size: 19 residues. V was pared by 5 bases and J by 4 bases, with 12 bases of the junction left unmatched. Germline values: CDR1 SGHTA, CDR2 FQGNSA. CDR3 loop: CASSPGLAGRLGGANVLTF. The CDR3 nucleotides are TGTGCCAGCAGCCCCGGACTAGCGGGGCGGCTAGGAGGGGCCAACGTCCTGACTTTC.

This sequence joins TRBV19 and TRBJ1-3, with D perhaps matching TRBD1 (5 bases). V was shortened by 7 bases and J by 4 bases, with 14 bases between the two germline ends. From germline, CDR1 is LNHDA and CDR2 SQIVND (reference sequence). This CDR3 has 14 residues. DNA of the CDR3: TGTGCCAGTACCCCGGAGGGGTCAGGAAACACCATATATTTT. This codes for CASTPEGSGNTIYF.

The chain links TRBV19 to TRBJ1-1, with D unresolved. The CDR3 runs to 14 residues. Looked up from germline, CDR1 is LNHDA and CDR2 is SQIVND (reference sequence). V gave up 0 bases and J gave up 5 bases, with 10 bases separating them. The CDR3 nucleotides are TGTGCCAGTAGTATAGAGGTTGGGGAGACTGAAGCTTTCTTT. This gives the protein CASSIEVGETEAFF. Full variable domain (rest looked up from reference TRBV19 and TRBJ1-1): DGGITQSPKYLFRKEGQNVTLSCEQNLNHDAMYWYRQDPGQGLRLIYYSQIVNDFQKGDIAEGYSVSREKKESFPLTVTSAQKNPTAFYLCASSIEVGETEAFFGQGTRLTVV.